The 8 T cell receptor beta chains in this list originate from one sample, sequenced in a study of CD8 T cells in ankylosing spondylitis. Their antigens remain unidentified. TCRdb re-called the 5' RACE reads with MiXCR, one entry per CDR3 protein. The sample yields 100,000 to 150,000 distinct CDR3 sequences, about a sixth seen once. Findings and limits, study-wide: Made up of under ten highly homologous variants, a TCR beta motif appeared characteristic of ankylosing spondylitis blood.

The sample was blood, either unsorted or a sorted T cell fraction (not recorded which). The receptors were sampled from a male donor with ankylosing spondylitis.

A few counts support this clonotype. The chain uses TRBV4-1 and TRBJ2-3; D might be TRBD1 (6 bases). The CDR3 totals 12 residues. Germline CDR1 MGHRA, CDR2 YSYEKL. Trimming removed 8 bases at V and 1 base at J, with 7 bases between. CDR3 residues: CASAGGTDTQYF. CDR3 sequence (DNA): TGCGCCAGCGCAGGGGGCACAGATACGCAGTATTTT.

The chain employs TRBV5-4 and TRBJ2-4; D perhaps matches TRBD1 (6 bases). This CDR3 has 15 amino acids. Trimming shortened V by 4 bases and J by 7 bases, and 18 bases separated the two germline ends. CDR1 SGHNT and CDR2 YYREEE come from the germline V gene (reference sequence). CDR3 nucleotide sequence: TGTGCCAGCAGCGTCATAACAGGGCGGAGGAACATTCAGTACTTC. Amino acid sequence: CASSVITGRRNIQYF.

The chain uses TRBV28 and TRBJ2-4; D uncertain. V was shortened by 6 bases and J by 0 bases, with 12 bases between the two germline ends. The CDR3 loop spans 15 amino acids. Germline CDR1 is MDHEN and CDR2 is SYDVKM. The CDR3 region has the DNA TGTGCCAGCAGGCTCACCGGCTTAGCCAAAAACATTCAGTACTTC. Protein sequence: CASRLTGLAKNIQYF.

This clonotype was observed at least ten times. The rearrangement joins TRBV5-1 to TRBJ2-2, with 9 positions matching TRBD1. The CDR3 length is 17 residues. CDR1 and CDR2 (germline): SGHRS, YFSETQ. The trim removed 1 base at V and 7 bases at J, leaving 11 bases unmatched. CDR3 coding DNA: TGCGCCAGCAGCTTGACTCCCCGGGACAGGGCGGTCGGGGAGCTGTTTTTT. Residues: CASSLTPRDRAVGELFF.

The J gene is TRBJ1-6, the V gene TRBV12-3 or TRBV12-4; no clear D. V was shortened by 4 bases and J by 7 bases, with 11 bases between the two germline ends. This CDR3 is built from 14 residues. In nucleotides, the CDR3 is TGTGCCAGCAGTTCTCCGGGAGGCAATTCACCCCTCCACTTT. This encodes CASSSPGGNSPLHF.

The J gene is TRBJ1-1, the V gene TRBV10-3; D is unresolved. Trimming removed 6 bases at V and 1 base at J, with 6 bases between. Germline V gene sequence: CDR1 ENHRY, CDR2 SYGVKD. The CDR3 is made up of 12 amino acids. The CDR3 DNA follows: TGTGCCATCAGGCGAGGGAACACTGAAGCTTTCTTT. Its protein is CAIRRGNTEAFF.

V usage is TRBV4-2 and J usage is TRBJ2-7; D gene ambiguous. Trimming took 2 bases from V and 3 from J, leaving 11 bases between them. Per the germline V gene, CDR1 is LGHNA and CDR2 is YNFKEQ. The CDR3 is 14 residues long. CDR3 protein: CASSQQRLGYEQYF. CDR3 DNA: TGTGCCAGCAGCCAACAGAGGCTCGGCTACGAGCAGTACTTC.

The gene calls are TRBV20-1 and TRBJ1-5; TRBD1 agrees at 7 bases. The CDR3 has 14 residues. Germline V gives CDR1 DFQATT, CDR2 SNEGSKA (reference sequence). Trimming took 3 bases from V and 2 from J; bases not matched to a gene: 4. This CDR3 is CSASHRGGNQPQHF. The CDR3 DNA follows: TGCAGTGCTAGCCACAGGGGTGGCAATCAGCCCCAGCATTTT.